These 10 T cell receptor beta chains were sequenced from one sample in a study of radiotherapy plus CTLA-4 blockade in lung cancer (dated by TCRdb to the late 2010s). Library construction relied on the immunoSEQ multiplex PCR assay. TCRdb stores this immuneACCESS table with in-frame sequences only. Part of the clones is absent; in the studies checked, under half of the shortfall reflects unresolved V genes, and no reason is known for the rest. This sample has around 44,000 clones in its table, and 80% to 90% of those were observed once. Jointly, the top ten make up about 17% of the sample. The input for sequencing was peripheral blood, taken from a patient treated with radiotherapy plus ipilimumab. These TCRs come from a human donor with non-small cell lung cancer that progressed on radiotherapy plus ipilimumab. Some clones in this sample may be carry-over from other donors' samples.

The rearrangement links TRBV4-1 to TRBJ2-5; no clear D. The CDR3 extends over 16 amino acids. Trimming cost V 1 base and J 5 bases, with 17 bases left between them. Per the germline V gene, CDR1 is MGHRA and CDR2 is YSYEKL. The CDR3 loop reads CASSQVDLIVTETQYF. CDR3 nucleotide sequence: TGCGCCAGCAGCCAAGTTGACCTAATAGTGACTGAGACCCAGTACTTC.

The chain is built from TRBV7-3 and TRBJ1-1; a possible D gene is TRBD1 (6 bases). Germline CDR1 and CDR2: SGHTA and FQGTGA. The CDR3 consists of 15 residues. Trimming pared 3 bases from V and 6 bases from J, leaving 17 bases between. CDR3 nucleotide sequence: TGTGCCAGCAGCTTCCCGGCAGGGAGGGGGGCTGAAGCTTTCTTT. Translating it yields CASSFPAGRGAEAFF.

Here the CDR3 DNA reads TGCAGCGTGGGGGGTGGGAACGAGCAGTACTTC. Its protein product is CSVGGGNEQYF. This sequence joins TRBV29-1 and TRBJ2-7; perhaps TRBD2 as D (6 bases). This CDR3 contains 11 residues. CDR1 is SQVTM, CDR2 ANQGSEA, per germline. Deletions cut 6 bases from V and 5 bases from J, with 11 bases between.

The DNA of the CDR3 is TGTGCCAGCGTACCGGGACTAGCGGGAGTCGTATCCGATACGCAGTATTTT. Protein: CASVPGLAGVVSDTQYF. This chain connects TRBV5-6 to TRBJ2-3, with TRBD2 identical over 14 bases. Germline V gene lookup returns CDR1 SGHDT and CDR2 YYEEEE. This CDR3 is 17 amino acids long. V was clipped by 7 bases and J by 6 bases; unmatched bases: 13.

This chain connects TRBV5-6 to TRBJ1-1; unclear D gene. The germline V gene encodes CDR1 SGHDT and CDR2 YYEEEE. This CDR3 has 11 residues. Trimming cost V 1 base and J 8 bases, with 6 bases left between them. Here the CDR3 reads CASSLFQEAFF. DNA for the CDR3: TGTGCCAGCAGCTTGTTCCAGGAAGCTTTCTTT.

The rearrangement links TRBV7-9 to TRBJ2-1, with 11 nucleotides matching TRBD2. With V trimmed by 5 bases and J by 8 bases, 20 bases remained unmatched. Germline-derived CDR1 and CDR2 are SEHNR and FQNEAQ (reference sequence). This CDR3 contains 19 residues. CDR3 loop: CASSQNKGGRLAGLDEQFF. The CDR3 DNA follows: TGTGCCAGCAGCCAAAATAAAGGAGGCAGACTAGCGGGATTGGATGAGCAGTTCTTC.

The sample holds one count of this clone. V is TRBV2 and J is TRBJ2-1, with 10 bases matching TRBD2. This CDR3 has 16 amino acids. After removal of 0 bases from V and 6 bases from J, the junction contained 5 bases not matched to a gene. CDR1 is SNHLY and CDR2 is FYNNEI in the germline V gene. The CDR3 bases are TGTGCCAGCAGTGAAGCCCGGCTAGCGGGAGTCAATGAGCAGTTCTTC. Encoded protein: CASSEARLAGVNEQFF.

The CDR3 DNA sequence: TGTGCCAGCAGCTTAGCGGGGGGACAGGGCGGCGAGCAGTACTTC. This sequence encodes CASSLAGGQGGEQYF. The chain couples TRBV7-9 to TRBJ2-7; 9 positions agree with TRBD1. The CDR3 sequence is 15 residues long. The V segment lost 0 bases and the J segment 6 bases; nucleotides outside the gene matches: 6. Germline lookup yields CDR1 SEHNR and CDR2 FQNEAQ (reference sequence). The complete variable domain, with remaining parts taken from reference TRBV7-9 and TRBJ2-7, reads DTGVSQNPRHKITKRGQNVTFRCDPISEHNRLYWYRQTLGQGPEFLTYFQNEAQLEKSRLLSDRFSAERPKGSFSTLEIQRTEQGDSAMYLCASSLAGGQGGEQYFGPGTRLTVT.

This clone is medium-sized by share. V gene TRBV12-5 combines with J gene TRBJ2-1; TRBD2 is a possible D gene (5 bases). V lost 6 bases and J lost 0, with 12 bases in between. The CDR3 covers 15 residues. Germline CDR1 is LGHNT and CDR2 is FRNRAP. The CDR3 here is CASGGRGSSYNEQFF. Here the CDR3 DNA reads TGTGCTAGTGGAGGGAGAGGGAGCTCCTACAATGAGCAGTTCTTC. Variable domain in full (rest from reference TRBV12-5 and TRBJ2-1): DARVTQTPRHKVTEMGQEVTMRCQPILGHNTVFWYRQTMMQGLELLAYFRNRAPLDDSGMPKDRFSAEMPDATLATLKIQPSEPRDSAVYFCASGGRGSSYNEQFFGPGTRLTVL.

The chain links TRBV4-3 to TRBJ2-6, with 7 bases fitting TRBD1. The germline CDR1 and CDR2 sequences are LGHNA and YSLEER. The V segment lost 3 bases and the J segment 1 base; nucleotides outside the gene matches: 9. The CDR3 length is 18 residues. The CDR3 coding sequence is TGCGCCAGCAGCCAGTCAGGGGGAAGTCAATCTGGGGCCAACGTCCTGACTTTC. As protein: CASSQSGGSQSGANVLTF.